The clone carrying this T cell receptor (beta chain) was recorded at least ten times. The antigen remains undetermined. The record originates from a study of neurological immune-mediated disorders. General study results and limits: HTLV-1-associated myelopathy led in TCR clonal expansion, while multiple sclerosis ranked lowest, below healthy controls.

MiXCR was run by TCRdb on the 5' RACE reads, yielding one entry per CDR3 protein. The repertoire holds approximately 100,000 distinct CDR3 sequences, with roughly 3.5% as singletons. V lost 2 bases to trimming and J lost 9 bases; unmatched junction nucleotides: 14. From germline, CDR1 is SEHNR and CDR2 FQNEAQ (reference sequence). This CDR3 has 16 residues. Sequencing was performed on PBMCs. The rearrangement links TRBV7-9 to TRBJ2-5; TRBD2 matches 8 bases. The TCR sequence derives from a woman aged 18-35 years with multiple sclerosis. The CDR3 sequence is CASSLLGASGSVSQYF. The CDR3 DNA follows: TGTGCCAGCAGCTTACTGGGGGCCAGCGGGAGTGTGTCCCAGTACTTC.